These 9 T cell receptor beta chains originate from one sample sequenced in a study of cytomegalovirus exposure and HLA in healthy donors. Use of 60 Vbeta and 13 Jbeta primers characterized the PCR. TCRdb's table, derived via immunoSEQ multiplex PCR, lists solely in-frame clones and lacks some. The table includes 140,000 to 150,000 clones, roughly three quarters detected once. The source material was PBMCs. The receptors derive from a female donor in good health and CMV-seronegative.

This clone was counted between two and nine times. The J gene is TRBJ1-1, the V gene TRBV19; the D is unclear. The CDR3 runs to 11 residues. V lost 6 bases, J lost 0 bases, and 2 bases lay in between. The germline gives CDR1 LNHDA, CDR2 SQIVND (reference sequence). CDR3: CASSMNTEAFF. CDR3 sequence (DNA): TGTGCCAGTAGCATGAACACTGAAGCTTTCTTT.

V is TRBV10-3 and J is TRBJ2-3, with D possibly TRBD2 on 6 matching bases. Germline V gives CDR1 ENHRY, CDR2 SYGVKD. The CDR3 sequence is 13 residues long. V dropped 11 bases and J dropped 3 bases, with 15 bases sitting between them. The CDR3 sequence: CAVRGAGTDTQYF. The CDR3 DNA follows: TGTGCCGTCCGCGGGGCAGGAACAGATACGCAGTATTTT.

This chain uses TRBV10-1 with TRBJ1-1; maybe TRBD1 (5 bases). Looked up from germline, CDR1 is WNHNN and CDR2 is SYGVQD (reference sequence). CDR3 length equals 14 residues. Trimming left V 7 bases short and J 7 bases short, with 19 bases between. In DNA form, the CDR3 reads TGCGCCAGCATCGACGGGATACGGGGGGTTGAAGCTTTCTTT. It encodes CASIDGIRGVEAFF.

The J gene is TRBJ1-1, the V gene TRBV5-1, with D unclear. Germline V lookup: CDR1 SGHRS, CDR2 YFSETQ. This CDR3 comprises 13 residues. The V end lost 2 bases, the J end lost 4 bases, and 9 bases lay between the germline ends. The CDR3 reads CASSFRGSTEAFF. In DNA form, the CDR3 reads TGCGCCAGCAGCTTCCGGGGTAGCACTGAAGCTTTCTTT. Using reference TRBV5-1 and TRBJ1-1 for the parts outside the CDR3, the full variable domain is KAGVTQTPRYLIKTRGQQVTLSCSPISGHRSVSWYQQTPGQGLQFLFEYFSETQRNKGNFPGRFSGRQFSNSRSEMNVSTLELGDSALYLCASSFRGSTEAFFGQGTRLTVV.

This clone has only one observation. This rearrangement joins TRBV5-4 to TRBJ2-5, with TRBD1 identical over 9 bases. From germline, CDR1 is SGHNT and CDR2 YYREEE (reference sequence). Trimming cost V 0 bases and J 3 bases; bases outside gene matches: 6. CDR3 length: 16 amino acids. CDR3 sequence: CASSLDRGLMEETQYF. The CDR3, as DNA: TGTGCCAGCAGCTTGGACAGGGGGCTTATGGAAGAGACCCAGTACTTC. The full variable domain, completed using reference TRBV5-4 and TRBJ2-5, is ETGVTQSPTHLIKTRGQQVTLRCSSQSGHNTVSWYQQALGQGPQFIFQYYREEENGRGNFPPRFSGLQFPNYSSELNVNALELDDSALYLCASSLDRGLMEETQYFGPGTRLLVL.

The rearrangement links TRBV5-1 to TRBJ2-1; possibly TRBD1 for D (5 bases). Deletions cut 4 bases from V and 13 bases from J, with 15 bases between. The CDR3 contains 12 residues. The germline V gene encodes CDR1 SGHRS and CDR2 YFSETQ. The DNA of the CDR3 is TGCGCCAGCAGCGCCGACAGAAATTTACAGTTCTTC. It encodes CASSADRNLQFF.

The gene calls are TRBV29-1 and TRBJ2-5; tentative D call: TRBD2 (6 bases). The CDR3 is 12 residues long. V shed 7 bases and J shed 2 bases, with 11 bases lying between them. Per germline, CDR1 SQVTM and CDR2 ANQGSEA. CDR3 DNA sequence: TGCAGCGGGGGGGTTAGACAAGAGACCCAGTACTTC. It encodes CSGGVRQETQYF.

This sequence joins TRBV5-4 and TRBJ1-4; D is perhaps TRBD1 (5 bases). The CDR3 totals 14 residues. The germline CDR1 and CDR2 sequences are SGHNT and YYREEE (reference sequence). Trimming took 4 bases from V and 6 from J, leaving 13 bases between them. For the CDR3, the DNA is TGTGCCAGCAGCCAGAAGGGGAAGGATGAAAAACTGTTTTTT. Amino acid sequence: CASSQKGKDEKLFF.

J is TRBJ2-1 and V is TRBV9, with TRBD2 matching over 10 bases. V shed 2 bases and J 5 bases; nucleotides not matched to a gene: 10. Germline CDR1 SGDLS, CDR2 YYNGEE. The CDR3 totals 17 residues. In DNA, the CDR3 is TGTGCCAGCAGCGTGGGCCCCACCGGGACTAGCGACAATGAGCAGTTCTTC. Translated: CASSVGPTGTSDNEQFF.